This T cell receptor (beta chain) was recorded in a study of regulatory T cells in long-lasting Graves disease. Per the germline V gene, CDR1 is DFQATT and CDR2 is SNEGSKA (reference sequence). Trimming pared 5 bases from V and 5 bases from J, leaving 12 bases between. CDR3 size: 13 residues. Only a few counts were recorded for this clonotype. Time point indicated: persistent/refractory GD, antithyroid drugs over 5 years with positive TRAb. Following extraction of RNA from PBMCs, that RNA was used to make the TCR library. According to the study, TCR beta libraries were built with iRepertoire HTBI primers and CDR3-region Arm-PCR. MiXCR was run by TCRdb on the multiplex PCR reads, yielding one entry per CDR3 protein. The repertoire holds around 340,000 distinct CDR3 sequences, with 15% to 20% as singletons.

Sequenced material: peripheral blood mononuclear cells (PBMCs), taken when the disease was refractory, from a patient treated with antithyroid drugs. This receptor was obtained from a female donor with Graves disease. V gene TRBV20-1 combines with J gene TRBJ2-2, with a tentative D call TRBD1 (6 bases). The CDR3 spells CSARQGSTGELFF. DNA of the CDR3: TGCAGTGCTCGCCAGGGGTCAACCGGGGAGCTGTTTTTT.